The next 24 T cell receptor beta chains were all read from a single sample in a study of CD8 T cells in ankylosing spondylitis. These receptors' targets are unknown. TCRdb analysed the 5' RACE reads with MiXCR anew, one entry per CDR3 protein. The sample consists of 700,000 or so distinct CDR3 sequences, 15% to 20% of them appearing once. Study-level findings and limits: About 8 highly homologous variants made up a TCR beta motif that seemed to typify ankylosing spondylitis blood.

The sequenced sample consisted of blood, either unsorted or a sorted T cell fraction (not recorded which). Every receptor here comes from a male donor with ankylosing spondylitis.

This clonotype turned up a few times. V usage is TRBV3-1 and J usage is TRBJ2-3; no clear D. The CDR3 spans 14 residues. Germline V CDR1 and CDR2: LGHDT, YNNKEL (reference sequence). The V and J ends lost 1 base and 6 bases respectively, with 11 bases between them. The CDR3 nucleotides are TGTGCCAGCAGCCAAGTGGGGAAGTCGGATACGCAGTATTTT. Its translation is CASSQVGKSDTQYF.

The rearrangement uses TRBV6-2 or TRBV6-3 and TRBJ1-5, with D perhaps TRBD1 (6 bases). This CDR3 has 17 amino acids. V was trimmed by 6 bases and J by 1 base, leaving 19 bases between them. Germline V CDR1 and CDR2: MNHEY, SVGEGT. CDR3 sequence: CASSSTGGGLSNQPQHF. CDR3 coding DNA: TGTGCCAGCAGCAGTACCGGTGGGGGGCTAAGCAATCAGCCCCAGCATTTT.

The chain couples TRBV20-1 to TRBJ1-1; D ambiguous. Germline-derived CDR1 and CDR2 are DFQATT and SNEGSKA (reference sequence). V was trimmed by 0 bases and J by 4 bases, leaving 9 bases between them. The CDR3 has 13 residues. CDR3 residues: CSARDPRVTEAFF. In DNA, the CDR3 is TGCAGTGCTAGAGATCCGAGGGTCACTGAAGCTTTCTTT.

This clonotype showed up just a few times. The rearrangement links TRBV11-1 to TRBJ2-7; 10 nucleotides line up with TRBD2. The length of the CDR3 is 19 residues. In germline, CDR1 is SGHAT, CDR2 FQDESV (reference sequence). The junction had 21 bases not matched to a gene; V was cut back by 5 bases and J by 5 bases. DNA of the CDR3: TGTGCCAGCAGCACCCCCGGGCCAACGGGACTAGCGATAACCCACGAGCAGTACTTC. Translation gives CASSTPGPTGLAITHEQYF.

For the CDR3, the DNA is TGCAGTGCCCCGGTCCTGTTCGACTATGGCTACACCTTC. It codes for CSAPVLFDYGYTF. The genes are TRBV20-1 and TRBJ1-2; no clear D gene. V dropped 6 bases and J dropped 3 bases, with 14 bases sitting between them. This CDR3 contains 13 residues. Germline-derived CDR1 and CDR2 are DFQATT and SNEGSKA (reference sequence).

This clonotype has more than one count but fewer than ten. The chain uses TRBV6-1 and TRBJ2-7, with a tentative D call TRBD2 (5 bases). Germline assignment: CDR1 MNHNS and CDR2 SASEGT. Trimming left V 6 bases short and J 0 bases short, with 12 bases between. This CDR3 comprises 14 residues. The chain's CDR3 is CASSPYTSSYEQYF. CDR3 nucleotide sequence: TGTGCCAGCAGCCCCTACACTAGCTCCTACGAGCAGTACTTC.

The rearrangement joins TRBV20-1 to TRBJ2-7; 7 bases match TRBD2. Losses at the gene ends were 0 bases for V and 6 bases for J; bases not matched to a gene: 11. This CDR3 has 15 amino acids. From germline, CDR1 is DFQATT and CDR2 SNEGSKA (reference sequence). CDR3 sequence reads: CSARDWGGRTSEQYF. In DNA, the CDR3 is TGCAGTGCTAGAGATTGGGGCGGGAGAACCAGCGAGCAGTACTTC.

This clonotype was detected only once. The gene calls are TRBV5-1 and TRBJ2-7, with D unresolved. CDR1 and CDR2 (germline): SGHRS, YFSETQ. The CDR3 is 15 amino acids. The V gene lost 2 bases and the J gene lost 2 bases, with 14 bases spanning the gap. The CDR3 coding sequence is TGCGCCAGCAGCTTTTTCCGTTCCCCGGCCTACGAGCAGTACTTC. This gives the protein CASSFFRSPAYEQYF.

The gene calls are TRBV27 and TRBJ2-7; 7 nucleotides line up with TRBD1. This CDR3 is 15 amino acids long. Per germline, CDR1 MNHEY and CDR2 SMNVEV (reference sequence). V shed 5 bases, J shed 2 bases, and the junction held 9 bases outside the gene matches. This CDR3 reads CASSIAGTATYEQYF. DNA of the CDR3: TGTGCCAGCAGTATCGCCGGGACAGCAACCTACGAGCAGTACTTC.

This clonotype was counted ten times or more. The CDR3 reads CASSLGLEEAFF. CDR3 DNA sequence: TGTGCCAGCAGCTTAGGTCTGGAAGAAGCTTTCTTT. The chain employs TRBV7-9 and TRBJ1-1; D gene ambiguous. Germline V gene lookup returns CDR1 SEHNR and CDR2 FQNEAQ (reference sequence). V lost 1 base and J 8 bases, leaving 8 bases between the germline ends. This CDR3 has 12 amino acids. Together with reference TRBV7-9 and TRBJ1-1, the CDR3 gives the full variable domain: DTGVSQNPRHKITKRGQNVTFRCDPISEHNRLYWYRQTLGQGPEFLTYFQNEAQLEKSRLLSDRFSAERPKGSFSTLEIQRTEQGDSAMYLCASSLGLEEAFFGQGTRLTVV.

The table lists this clonotype with a count of one. The chain links TRBV27 to TRBJ2-3, with a tentative D call TRBD2 (7 bases). The CDR3 is 14 residues long. The germline V and J ends were trimmed by 8 bases and 10 bases, with 22 bases remaining between them. Germline CDR1 and CDR2: MNHEY and SMNVEV (reference sequence). The CDR3 nucleotides are TGTGCCAGCGGCCGGGACTACCTCCCAGGGGCGCAGTATTTT. Protein product: CASGRDYLPGAQYF.

The chain links TRBV9 to TRBJ2-1; the D gene is possibly TRBD1 (6 bases). The germline V and J ends were trimmed by 3 bases and 4 bases, with 14 bases remaining between them. The CDR3 is 15 amino acids. Germline CDR1 SGDLS, CDR2 YYNGEE. This CDR3 is CASSASGDSYNEQFF. CDR3 DNA sequence: TGTGCCAGCAGCGCCTCAGGGGATTCGTACAATGAGCAGTTCTTC.

In its sample, this clonotype was seen a few times. The chain combines TRBV7-9 with TRBJ1-4; D is unclear. CDR3 length: 13 residues. V dropped 1 base and J dropped 5 bases, with 5 bases sitting between them. Germline V gene data show CDR1 as SEHNR and CDR2 as FQNEAQ (reference sequence). The CDR3 nucleotides are TGTGCCAGCAGCTTAGTTGAAAATGAAAAACTGTTTTTT. Its translation is CASSLVENEKLFF. Filled out from reference TRBV7-9 and TRBJ1-4, the complete variable domain reads DTGVSQNPRHKITKRGQNVTFRCDPISEHNRLYWYRQTLGQGPEFLTYFQNEAQLEKSRLLSDRFSAERPKGSFSTLEIQRTEQGDSAMYLCASSLVENEKLFFGSGTQLSVL.

This clonotype was found many times. J is TRBJ2-3 and V is TRBV10-3; 11 bases match TRBD2. Trimming removed 5 bases from V and 3 bases from J; junction bases left unmatched: 1. Germline lookup yields CDR1 ENHRY and CDR2 SYGVKD. The CDR3 is made up of 14 amino acids. The CDR3 sequence: CAISSSGGTDTQYF. In DNA form, the CDR3 reads TGTGCCATCAGTTCTAGCGGGGGGACAGATACGCAGTATTTT.

The J gene is TRBJ2-3, the V gene TRBV9; 8 bases are shared with TRBD2. This CDR3 spans 16 amino acids. In germline, CDR1 is SGDLS, CDR2 YYNGEE. Losses at the gene ends were 0 bases for V and 2 bases for J; bases not matched to a gene: 5. CDR3 nucleotides: TGTGCCAGCAGCGTAGGGCTCGGGAGGGACACAGATACGCAGTATTTT. Protein sequence: CASSVGLGRDTDTQYF.

This clonotype has just a few counts. The V call is TRBV27, the J call TRBJ2-3; 9 nucleotides line up with TRBD2. The CDR3 extends over 18 amino acids. J gave up 2 bases and V 0 bases, and 9 bases lay outside the gene matches. CDR1 is MNHEY and CDR2 is SMNVEV in the germline V gene (reference sequence). CDR3 loop: CASSLSSASGVFTDTQYF. CDR3 DNA sequence: TGTGCCAGCAGTTTATCCTCCGCTAGCGGGGTATTCACAGATACGCAGTATTTT.

V usage is TRBV7-8 and J usage is TRBJ1-5; 7 nucleotides agree with TRBD1. The CDR3 covers 15 residues. Germline CDR1 and CDR2: SGHVS and FQNEAQ. V lost 2 bases and J lost 3; bases outside the gene matches: 4. CDR3 region: CASSLTGENNQPQHF. DNA for the CDR3: TGTGCCAGCAGCTTAACAGGGGAGAACAATCAGCCCCAGCATTTT.

At least ten counts were recorded for this clonotype. The chain links TRBV29-1 to TRBJ2-1; the D is unclear. The germline gives CDR1 SQVTM, CDR2 ANQGSEA. CDR3 length equals 14 residues. V lost 7 bases and J lost 4, with 17 bases in between. The CDR3 protein is CSGGGRARYNEQFF. CDR3 coding DNA: TGCAGCGGGGGTGGTCGCGCGCGGTACAATGAGCAGTTCTTC.

The genes are TRBV12-3 or TRBV12-4 and TRBJ1-6; tentative D call: TRBD1 (6 bases). The germline V and J ends were trimmed by 5 bases and 9 bases, with 11 bases remaining between them. The CDR3 totals 13 residues. This CDR3 reads CASSRGRSSPLHF. The CDR3 DNA is TGTGCCAGCAGTCGGGGGCGGAGTTCACCCCTCCACTTT.

The chain combines TRBV5-1 with TRBJ2-5, with D uncertain. Germline V CDR1 and CDR2: SGHRS, YFSETQ. Trimming took 4 bases from V and 1 from J, leaving 11 bases between them. This CDR3 spans 14 amino acids. Here the CDR3 reads CASSPGGTQETQYF. In DNA, the CDR3 is TGCGCCAGCAGCCCCGGCGGCACCCAAGAGACCCAGTACTTC.

The CDR3 protein is CASRGSSQTEAFF. As DNA, the CDR3 is TGTGCCAGTAGAGGGTCCTCTCAAACTGAAGCTTTCTTT. This sequence joins TRBV19 and TRBJ1-1; unclear D gene. The CDR3 has 13 residues. V lost 6 bases to trimming and J lost 5 bases, with 13 bases between them. CDR1 and CDR2 from the germline V gene are LNHDA and SQIVND (reference sequence).

A word on this clonotype: The junction differs from germline at one of its ends, possibly a read error. The chain combines TRBV20-1 with TRBJ2-1; D gene ambiguous. The CDR3 has 16 amino acids. The germline V gene encodes CDR1 DFQATT and CDR2 SNEGSKA (reference sequence). CDR3 in amino acids: CSAREVLDIVYNEQFF. The DNA for the CDR3 is TGCAGTGCCAGAGAGGTTCTGGATATTGTCTACAATGAGCAGTTCTTC.

This chain joins TRBV5-1 and TRBJ2-5, with 7 positions matching TRBD1. The CDR3 is 16 residues long. CDR1 and CDR2 (germline): SGHRS, YFSETQ. The V segment lost 3 bases and the J segment 1 base; nucleotides outside the gene matches: 9. CDR3 sequence reads: CASSYHGTAIQETQYF. As DNA, the CDR3 is TGCGCCAGCAGCTACCATGGGACAGCAATCCAAGAGACCCAGTACTTC.

This chain links TRBV7-9 with TRBJ2-2; 9 bases line up with TRBD2. V dropped 7 bases and J dropped 9; count of bases not matched to a gene: 15. This CDR3 region has 16 residues. CDR1 and CDR2 (germline): SEHNR, FQNEAQ (reference sequence). CDR3 in DNA: TGTGCCAGCACGCGGACCGGGACTAGCCAAACCTGGGAGCTGTTTTTT. Translation gives CASTRTGTSQTWELFF.